Included here is one T cell receptor beta chain sequence, with context. This clonotype was seen a handful of times. Its antigen has not been determined. Base quality data are lacking; no much larger clone is found one base away. The source of the sample is a study of T cells after yellow fever vaccination (dated by TCRdb to between 2017 and 2020). About the full investigation: The SMART-Seq v4 Ultra Low Input RNA kit was used to prepare libraries from fractions with low cell numbers. To track T-cell clones before and after primary and booster YFV17D yellow fever vaccination, bulk TCR alpha and beta repertoires were sequenced longitudinally. Two healthy male donors made up the cohort, one aged 18 to 29 years and the other aged 30 to 40 years. Blood samples were taken at several timepoints before and after primary and secondary immunization, and bulk PBMC replicates and cell subsets were isolated. Broader findings and caveats from the paper: A small share of clonotypes was detected in both CD4 and CD8 compartments, with the overlap likely arising from convergent recombination. Because the study included only two donors, the extent to which the findings can be generalized is limited. Compared with the primary T-cell response, the secondary T-cell response was weaker but faster, peaking on day 5 rather than day 15. Because abundant contaminating clonotypes from the bulk population could be contained in FACS-sorted repertoires, computational filtering was required. Most clones expanded after primary vaccination were re-detected after the booster (almost 98% of CD4 and 80% to 90% of CD8), suggesting broad memory maintenance.

What the treatment or condition label conveys for this sample: live attenuated yellow fever vaccine strain. At each blood-draw timepoint, two biological replicates of bulk PBMCs were collected. PBMCs were isolated from peripheral blood using a standard Ficoll-Paque protocol. TriZol was used to extract RNA from bulk PBMCs, from CD4 and CD8 fractions, and from dextramer-positive and dextramer-negative fractions. Taken from cysteine to phenylalanine, the CDR3 has 15 residues. Only the CDR3 region is kept as DNA, spanning 45 bases read in frame from base 1. Trimming leaves V shorter by 3 bases and J shorter by 4 bases, with the junction holding 10 bases beyond the gene matches. Sequences SGHRS (CDR1) and YFSETQ (CDR2) are obtained from the germline V gene. TCR cDNA was synthesized by 5'RACE template switching, through which a universal primer site and unique molecular identifiers were introduced. Priming for cDNA synthesis came from both the TCR alpha and TCR beta constant segments. Library amplification used two PCR steps, and the second PCR step added sample barcodes and sequencing adapters. Sequencing of the libraries was done on either Illumina HiSeq 2500 (2x100 bp) or NovaSeq (2x150 bp). The paper's processing steps were these. MIGEC was used to demultiplex reads and collapse the reads into UMI consensus sequences, and MiXCR was used for V(D)J alignment. Vaccine-responding clonotypes were identified with edgeR using replicate PBMC samples, with FDR below 0.01 and a log2 fold change above 5 up to day 15 being required. Bulk clonotypes were assigned CD4 or CD8 identity according to which sequenced CD4 or CD8 repertoire held them at higher abundance. TCRdb cleaned the public reads at Q25 with fastp, built clones with MiXCR and kept in-frame beta chains. Here each entry gathers all rows of one CDR3 protein and keeps the most common genes and DNA. These V and J calls rely on TCRdb rather than the paper's analysis. The sample data list about 580,000 distinct CDR3 sequences, and about 17% of these were observed just once. The leading ten clones occupy around a sixth of the sample.

The rearranged segments are TRBV5-1 and TRBJ2-7; TRBD1 agrees with 7 junctional bases. The sequencing here drew on PBMCs, taken 5 days after the first yellow fever vaccination. The TCR comes from a man aged 18 to 30 who received the YFV17D yellow fever vaccine. This receptor has the CDR3 CASSYSPGQTYEQYF. The DNA reads TGCGCCAGCAGCTATTCTCCGGGACAGACTTACGAGCAGTACTTC.